This T cell receptor beta chain was documented in a study of T cell responses to AZD1222 COVID-19 vaccine listed by TCRdb under 2021. Study-level background: A total of under 250 trial participants underwent TCR sequencing, of whom about 210 had received two doses of AZD1222 and approximately 25 had received two doses of the MenACWY control vaccine. Trial participants were enrolled by age into subgroups of 18-55, 56-69 and 70-plus years, and around 150, 28 and 57 TCR-sequenced participants, respectively, were included in these subgroups. Here is what the overall study found, with its caveats: Conclusions about previously exposed vaccinees were limited because only six AZD1222 recipients were SARS-CoV-2 seropositive at baseline. Participants were mostly white British and included more females than males, and it was suggested by the authors that clonal diversity may have been underestimated. A significant rise in spike-specific TCR breadth and depth was observed after two AZD1222 doses relative to day 0 and relative to MenACWY recipients. The 56-69-year group was small, and its depth increase did not reach significance, likely because of low power. Epitopes outside the regions mutated in the B.1.351 and B.1.1.7 variants were reportedly recognized by nearly half of the unique spike-specific TCRs. The vaccine-associated CD4 TCRs covered the entire spike protein, and the dominant responses fell in regions 160-218 and 743-854. Because no day 14 peak-response samples were available, the repertoires could be characterized only after the peak T cell response.

The V and J ends are trimmed by 10 bases and 4 bases, leaving 16 bases between them. The CDR3 measures 13 amino acids from cysteine to phenylalanine. This entry keeps only the CDR3 DNA: 39 bases, framed from base 1. The germline V gene provides CDR1 MDHEN and CDR2 SYDVKM. What this sample's time point label stands for: baseline before first vaccination. In light of the paper, this sample's treatment or condition label describes: meningococcal conjugate vaccine given as trial control. The vaccinee samples were drawn from two UK trials, COV001 and COV002, one of which was a single-blind randomized controlled phase 2/3 trial testing AZD1222 (ChAdOx1 nCoV-19) in healthy adults. For TCRbeta chain sequencing, PBMC samples from trial participants were taken at day 0 and at day 28 after the second dose. Of note for this clone: This receptor's antigen is unknown. Nothing much larger sits one base from this clone, and base qualities are not available.

The CDR3 regions of human TCRbeta chains were subjected to immunosequencing. Processing in the source paper ran as follows. Repertoire TCRs were matched against a reference library of SARS-CoV-2-specific TCRs generated with the MIRA antigen-specificity platform. Breadth meant the fraction of unique TCRs that were SARS-CoV-2-associated, whereas depth meant the fraction of total T cells that were SARS-CoV-2-associated. Each spike-specific TCR was assigned to its reactive spike region and to a CD4 or CD8 class using the MIRA data. Log10-transformed breadth and depth values were compared by one-way ANOVA with Sidak's multiple comparisons tests. TCRdb holds this immuneACCESS table with in-frame rearrangements only. Some clones are missing; in checked studies, unresolved V genes explain under half, and the rest has no known cause. D and trimming come from the DNA, and the V and J calls and clone size come from that table. Present in this sample are 66,000 or so clones, approximately 79% of which were seen just once. Around 20% of the sample is held by the ten biggest clonotypes.

This receptor was taken from an adult in good health. The V gene is TRBV28 and the J gene is TRBJ1-1; the D gene is perhaps TRBD1, on 5 matching bases. Sequenced here: peripheral blood, sampled on day 0 of MenACWY control vaccination. The nucleotide sequence reads as follows: TGTGCCACCTTAAAGCGGGGGTCCACTGAAGCTTTCTTT. Its coded protein is CATLKRGSTEAFF. The entire variable domain, with the stretches around the CDR3 drawn from the reference TRBV28 and TRBJ1-1 proteins, is DVKVTQSSRYLVKRTGEKVFLECVQDMDHENMFWYRQDPGLGLRLIYFSYDVKMKEKGDIPEGYSVSREKKERFSLILESASTNQTSMYLCATLKRGSTEAFFGQGTRLTVV.